This T cell receptor beta chain was captured by sequencing in a study of blood T cell repertoires in COVID-19. Study summary: Acute and convalescent COVID-19 specimens originated in the United States, Italy and Spain. Nucleic acid was either cDNA or gDNA, and it came from T cells, B-cell-depleted T cells, or PBMCs.

Original methodology: Estimation of nucleated cell counts was performed using reference gene primer amplification. TCRdb keeps only in-frame clones here, not all; method: immunoSEQ multiplex PCR. V and J calls and clone size are copied from that table; D and trimming were computed from the DNA. The sample gives tens of thousands of clones, roughly 88% of which show up once; under 15% is in the top ten. J was trimmed by 7 bases and V by 7 bases; bases with no gene match: 2. Germline V gene data show CDR1 as KGHDR and CDR2 as SFDVKD. This CDR3 has 12 residues. This chain links TRBV24-1 with TRBJ2-2, with TRBD2 matching over 7 bases. Material for sequencing was peripheral blood. This clonotype was obtained from a human donor in a cohort sampled during active COVID-19. The CDR3: CATRGEGGELFF. In DNA form, the CDR3 reads TGTGCCACCAGAGGGGAGGGCGGGGAGCTGTTTTTT.